This TCR beta chain was identified during a study of technical replicates of blood from a handful of donors. Clones were read by immunoSEQ multiplex PCR, and TCRdb kept only the in-frame ones, dropping some. Of fewer than 85,000 clones in the sample, just under 95% were seen once. The CDR3 loop spans 15 amino acids. With 2 bases removed from V and 0 bases from J, the gap between germline ends came to 8 bases. Germline V gene sequence: CDR1 LGHNT, CDR2 FRNRAP. The chain employs TRBV12-5 and TRBJ2-4; D is perhaps TRBD2 (5 bases). The clonotype originates from a human donor in good health. The material sequenced was T cells isolated from PBMCs. Written as DNA, the CDR3 is TGTGCTAGTGGTTTGCCCGGGATAGCCAAAAACATTCAGTACTTC. Translating gives CASGLPGIAKNIQYF.